These T cell receptor beta chains were read from a single sample in a study of blood T cell repertoires in COVID-19. The table came from immunoSEQ multiplex PCR; TCRdb's copy has only in-frame clones and leaves some out. Among some 150,000 clones listed, more than 70% were seen once. Sequenced material: peripheral blood. The source of these receptors is a human donor in a cohort sampled during active COVID-19. Both conserved end residues are part of each CDR3. A D gene is named only where the DNA matches it firmly. Only some rows state a clone size, as once, few, many or a class for expanded clones.

J gene | V gene | D gene | clone size | CDR3 DNA | CDR3 protein
TRBJ2-7 | TRBV4-2 | TRBD2 | many | TGTGCCAGCAGCCAAGGACTAGCGGGGTCCTACGAGCAGTACTTC | CASSQGLAGSYEQYF
TRBJ1-3 | TRBV5-3 | - | once | TGTGCCAGAAGCTTGAGGGGATCCGGAAACACCATATATTTT | CARSLRGSGNTIYF
TRBJ2-5 | TRBV4-1 | - | - | TGCGCCAGCAGCCAATTCGGAGGGGAGACCCAGTACTTC | CASSQFGGETQYF
TRBJ2-7 | TRBV4-3 | TRBD2 | - | TGCGCCAGCAGCCAAGGCACTAGCGGTGTGCCTACCTACGAGCAGTACTTC | CASSQGTSGVPTYEQYF
TRBJ1-6 | TRBV3-1/TRBV3-2 | TRBD1 | - | TGTGCCAGCAGCCAAGGACAGGGGAAGAGCTCACCCCTCCACTTT | CASSQGQGKSSPLHF
TRBJ1-2 | TRBV5-5 | TRBD1 | - | TGTGCCAGCAGCGCGCCGGGACAGGTAGATGGCTACACCTTC | CASSAPGQVDGYTF
TRBJ1-6 | TRBV11-2 | - | - | TGTGCCAGCAGCAAGGAAACAGGCAGGGCTAGTTCACCCCTCCACTTT | CASSKETGRASSPLHF
TRBJ1-6 | TRBV27 | - | - | TGTGCCAGCAGTTATGACAGGAATTCACCCCTCCACTTT | CASSYDRNSPLHF
TRBJ2-2 | TRBV18 | TRBD1 | - | TGTGCCAGCCTTCGCCCGGGGACAGGGAACACCGGGGAGCTGTTTTTT | CASLRPGTGNTGELFF
TRBJ1-6 | TRBV2 | - | - | TGTGCCAGCAGGACCGGGACACCCAATTCACCCCTCCACTTT | CASRTGTPNSPLHF
TRBJ2-7 | TRBV19 | - | - | TGTGCCAGTAGTCCAGGTGGCCCCTACGAGCAGTACTTC | CASSPGGPYEQYF
TRBJ1-5 | TRBV21-1 | - | - | TGTGCCAGCAGCAAGAGAAACGGGACAGGGGGTTTTAATCAGCCCCAGCATTTT | CASSKRNGTGGFNQPQHF
TRBJ1-2 | TRBV6-2/TRBV6-3 | - | - | TGTGCCAGCAGTTACTCTGGGGGCGTCAATGGCTACACCTTC | CASSYSGGVNGYTF
TRBJ2-7 | TRBV5-1 | - | - | TGCGCCAGCAGTTTGGAAGTTGCGGGAGAGCAGTACTTC | CASSLEVAGEQYF
TRBJ2-7 | TRBV12-5 | TRBD1 | - | TGTGCTAGTGGTTTGGCCGGACAGGGGGGATTACCCTACGAGCAGTACTTC | CASGLAGQGGLPYEQYF
TRBJ2-2 | TRBV28 | TRBD2 | - | TGTGCCAGCAGTTTGAGTGGACTAGCTGGGGCCGGGGAGCTGTTTTTT | CASSLSGLAGAGELFF
TRBJ2-3 | TRBV24-1 | TRBD2 | - | TGTGCCACCAGTGGGACTAGCGGCACAGATACGCAGTATTTT | CATSGTSGTDTQYF
TRBJ1-2 | TRBV29-1 | - | - | TGCAGCGTTGAAAGGGGGGGTGGCTACACCTTC | CSVERGGGYTF
TRBJ1-5 | TRBV28 | - | - | TGTGCCAGCACCGCCGGACAGTTTAATCAGCCCCAGCATTTT | CASTAGQFNQPQHF
TRBJ2-1 | TRBV5-1 | TRBD2 | once | TGCGCCAGCAGCCCCTATAGCGGGAGGATCTCCAGTGAGCAGTTCTTC | CASSPYSGRISSEQFF
TRBJ2-7 | TRBV7-9 | - | - | TGTGCCAGCGGAGGGACCCCCGCAGCGGGCGCCTACGAGCAGTACTTC | CASGGTPAAGAYEQYF
TRBJ2-1 | TRBV6-5 | TRBD2 | - | TGTGCCAGCAGTCACCCTCCGGGAGGCAATGAGCAGTTCTTC | CASSHPPGGNEQFF
TRBJ2-2 | TRBV7-9 | - | - | TGTGCCAGCAGCTTACAAGGGCGGGTGAGGACCGGGGAGCTGTTTTTT | CASSLQGRVRTGELFF
TRBJ1-5 | TRBV7-9 | - | - | TGTGCCAGCAGCTTAGCAGTCATCGGGGGTAGTCAGCCCCAGCATTTT | CASSLAVIGGSQPQHF
TRBJ2-5 | TRBV5-1 | TRBD2 | - | TGCGCCAGCTGCCTAGCGGGAGAAGAGACCCAGTACTTC | CASCLAGEETQYF
TRBJ2-7 | TRBV10-3 | - | - | TGTGCCATCAGTGGGACAGAGTGGCAGCACGAGCAGTACTTC | CAISGTEWQHEQYF
TRBJ2-1 | TRBV30 | TRBD2 | few | TGTGCCTGGAGCGTCCGAGGACTAGCGGGAAACTACAATGAGCAGTTCTTC | CAWSVRGLAGNYNEQFF
TRBJ2-3 | TRBV7-6 | TRBD1 | - | TGTGCCAGCAGCGTGGACAGGGGTTCGCAGTATTTT | CASSVDRGSQYF
TRBJ1-5 | TRBV28 | - | few | TGTGCCAGCACAGACCAGGGTTTCCAGCCCCAGCATTTT | CASTDQGFQPQHF
TRBJ1-5 | TRBV28 | TRBD1 | - | TGTGCCGCACGGGAGGACAGGGTTGGTCAGCCCCAGCATTTT | CAAREDRVGQPQHF
TRBJ2-7 | TRBV18 | TRBD1 | - | TGTGCCAGCTCAGGGGACAGAGCCTCCTACGAGCAGTACTTC | CASSGDRASYEQYF
TRBJ2-5 | TRBV7-9 | - | once | TGTGCCAGCAGCTTAGGGCAGGGCGCCCAAGAGACCCAGTACTTC | CASSLGQGAQETQYF
TRBJ2-3 | TRBV27 | TRBD2 | - | TGTGCCAGCAGTTTTGCGGGGGGCCACACAGATACGCAGTATTTT | CASSFAGGHTDTQYF
TRBJ2-1 | TRBV27 | - | - | TGTGCCAGCAGTTTATCCTTGACTATCAATGAGCAGTTCTTC | CASSLSLTINEQFF
TRBJ1-3 | TRBV19 | - | few | TGTGCCAGTAGTGACGACAGACTCTTCTCTGGAAACACCATATATTTT | CASSDDRLFSGNTIYF
TRBJ2-2 | TRBV7-9 | - | - | TGTGCCAGCCGAGTGGCTAGTTCCGGGGAGCTGTTTTTT | CASRVASSGELFF
TRBJ1-5 | TRBV30 | - | - | TGTGCCTGGTCTGGGCAGGCCCAAAATCAGCCCCAGCATTTT | CAWSGQAQNQPQHF
TRBJ2-1 | TRBV28 | - | - | TGTGCCAGCAGTTTAGGGCATCCCATAGAAAACAATGAGCAGTTCTTC | CASSLGHPIENNEQFF
TRBJ1-3 | TRBV7-9 | TRBD1 | - | TGTGCCAGCAGCCAGGGACAGGGGGAAGGAAACACCATATATTTT | CASSQGQGEGNTIYF
TRBJ2-2 | TRBV4-2 | TRBD2 | - | TGTGCCAGCAGCCCGAATAGCGGGGGGACGACCGGGGAGCTGTTTTTT | CASSPNSGGTTGELFF
TRBJ2-5 | TRBV2 | TRBD1 | - | TGTGCCAGCAACCCCCGACAGGGTCTGGAGACCCAGTACTTC | CASNPRQGLETQYF
TRBJ2-3 | TRBV5-1 | - | - | TGCGCCAGCAGCTGGGACGGAGGGTTTCCGTATTTT | CASSWDGGFPYF
TRBJ2-7 | TRBV10-1 | TRBD2 | - | TGCGCCAGAAATAATAGCGGGGACTACTACGAGCAGTACTTC | CARNNSGDYYEQYF
TRBJ1-1 | TRBV15 | TRBD1 | - | TGTGCCACTCGGAAGGGACAGGTGAACACTGAAGCTTTCTTT | CATRKGQVNTEAFF
TRBJ1-5 | TRBV4-1 | - | - | TGCGCCAGCAGCCAAGATCAGAGGGGCAATCAGCCCCAGCATTTT | CASSQDQRGNQPQHF
TRBJ1-2 | TRBV5-1 | - | - | TGCGCCAGCAGCTTGCAGTCCGGCGGGGGCCTCTATGGCTACACCTTC | CASSLQSGGGLYGYTF
TRBJ1-4 | TRBV7-2 | TRBD1 | - | TGTGCCAGCAGCCCAGGGGGTGGACAGCTAAATGAAAAACTGTTTTTT | CASSPGGGQLNEKLFF
TRBJ2-2 | TRBV7-6 | - | - | TGTGCCAGCAGCCGAACGGCGGGGAGGAACACCGGGGAGCTGTTTTTT | CASSRTAGRNTGELFF
TRBJ2-1 | TRBV4-3 | TRBD1 | - | TGCGCCAGCAGCCAAGAGCCACAGGGGGTTCTTAACAATGAGCAGTTCTTC | CASSQEPQGVLNNEQFF